This T cell receptor beta chain stems from a study of T-cell memory formation after mild COVID-19. The germline gives CDR1 SQVTM, CDR2 ANQGSEA. The CDR3 is made up of 13 amino acids. The V end was cut by 6 bases, the J end by 3 bases, with 12 bases between. Via MiXCR, TCRdb re-called the 5' RACE reads, giving one row per CDR3 protein. The table has under 250,000 distinct CDR3 sequences, around 26% seen once. This clonotype has only a few counts. No antigen is known for it. Whole-study results and caveats: Certain responding clones were present in pre-infection memory, suggesting participation of cross-reactive memory. Mainly in CM and EM were contracting CD4+ clones; CD8+ were in EMRA.

What was sequenced was PBMCs or a T cell subset sorted from them (not recorded which). The source is an adult woman who had mild COVID-19 (a few samples of this study predate the infection). Cell type and time point are not known. V and J are TRBV29-1 and TRBJ1-5, with a tentative D call TRBD1 (5 bases). The CDR3 DNA reads TGCAGCGTAGCAGGGTACCCCAATCAGCCCCAGCATTTT. Translated: CSVAGYPNQPQHF.